This T cell receptor (beta chain) was identified during a study of T cells in Graves' hyperthyroidism and ophthalmopathy (dated by TCRdb to about 2019). In terms of the full investigation: Peripheral blood was sampled at the time of initial diagnosis, prior to any treatment. To identify TCR V-J signatures that set the groups apart, the researchers used a discovery cohort of 100 patients, made up of approximately 43 with Graves' ophthalmopathy and some 55 with stable Graves' hyperthyroidism. An independent validation cohort of around 19 hyperthyroidism patients and approximately 16 patients who later progressed to ophthalmopathy tested prospective prediction of ophthalmopathy. For training and testing, the roughly 100 patients in the discovery cohort were randomly divided in a 7:3 ratio. The study also compared thyroid tissue and blood T-cell repertoires from several Graves' hyperthyroidism patients. Following sampling, methimazole starting at 30 mg daily was given to hyperthyroidism patients, and high-dose intravenous methylprednisolone was given to ophthalmopathy patients. The paper describes TCR Vbeta CDR3 sequencing of about 140 peripheral blood samples, made up of under 50 ophthalmopathy patients, around 78 hyperthyroidism patients and roughly 17 progressor patients.

V is clipped by 10 bases and J by 0 bases, and the sequence between their germline boundaries is 27 bases long. The CDR3 runs 18 residues from the cysteine to the phenylalanine. Kept here is only the CDR3 DNA, which spans 54 bases and is read in frame from base 1. From a lookup of the germline V gene, CDR1 and CDR2 are MNHEY and SVGEGT. Findings and caveats that apply to the study as a whole: Blood samples also contained most of the expanded thyroid clonotypes (frequency above 0.001), which suggests that blood repertoires may reflect thyroid immune responses. In validation, progression to ophthalmopathy was predicted by the model with around 70% sensitivity and 72% to 85% specificity, a median of 6.5 months before onset. A model built on a 13 V-J signature distinguished ophthalmopathy from stable hyperthyroidism, reaching roughly 88% sensitivity and about 81% specificity in cross-validation and 80%/75% in testing. Sample size was not statistically predetermined, and investigators were not blinded to group allocation.

A note on this clonotype: Its antigen is unknown. Base quality data are lacking; no much larger clone is found one base away.

Graves' hyperthyroidism was defined as stable when no progression to ophthalmopathy occurred over 18 months of follow-up. Hyperthyroidism patients were newly diagnosed, with disease duration under 2 months, and aged 18 to 65 years. Patients with uncontrolled infections, other autoimmune diseases, pregnancy or lactation were excluded. Diagnoses were based on clinical symptoms, serum thyroxine and TRAb, thyroid ultrasound and orbital computed tomography. Ficoll-Paque density gradient centrifugation was used to isolate PBMCs from about 9.4 ml of fresh peripheral blood. Total RNA was extracted using Trizol reagent, and RNA quality was assessed on an Agilent 2100 Bioanalyzer. TCR beta CDR3 regions were amplified from RNA transcripts. For the first round of RT-PCR on the TCR CDR3, the HTBI primer set was used together with the Qiagen OneStep RT-PCR kit. Libraries were constructed in a second round of multiplex PCR, after which size selection and purification were performed. Sequencing of the libraries was done on an Illumina HiSeq2000 using paired-end 100 bp reads. From the authors' description of their analysis: Raw data were processed with SOAPnuke, discarding reads with adapters, uncalled bases, mean Phred below 15, or no exact constant-primer or identifier match. High-quality paired reads were merged with COPE v1.2.5, and unique nucleotide sequences were defined as clonotypes. MiTCR v1.1 was used to align clonotypes to the IMGT TRBV, TRBD and TRBJ reference segments. The analysis included only V-J combinations with a frequency above 0.0001, which together covered roughly 99% of the repertoires. The TCS score was defined as F50 (clonal expansion) divided by E x V (chaos), with BLOSUM62-based TCRdist calculated between CDR3 peptides within each V-J. Welch's t-statistics and random forest reduced fewer than 550 V-J features to about 13, which were used in a naive Bayes classifier (R e1071). TCRdb cleaned the public reads at Q25 with fastp, built clones with MiXCR and kept in-frame beta chains. When rows share a CDR3 protein, they turn into one entry using the most common DNA and genes. Clone size and V and J calls follow TCRdb, not the original study. This sample is represented by roughly 380,000 distinct CDR3 sequences; roughly 13% of them were singletons. The top ten constitute 5% to 6% of the sample.

The V and J segments used are TRBV6-2 or TRBV6-3 and TRBJ1-2; the D gene is perhaps TRBD1, on 5 matching bases. Material for sequencing was blood. The clonotype originates from a woman under 30 with Graves' hyperthyroidism. The CDR3 reads as follows: CATAGPALGPKANYGYTF. The DNA sequence reads TGTGCCACCGCGGGGCCCGCACTCGGGCCCAAAGCTAACTATGGCTACACCTTC.